Sequencing of this T cell receptor (beta chain) was carried out in a study of T cells after yellow fever vaccination. V was shortened by 5 bases and J by 5 bases, with 18 bases between the two germline ends. The CDR3 runs 15 residues. Production of TCR cDNA was by 5'RACE template switching, which also added a universal primer site and UMIs. In TCRdb, the 5' RACE reads were re-called with MiXCR into one record per CDR3 protein. The sample has some 200,000 distinct CDR3 sequences; roughly 9.6% are singletons. Notes on this clonotype: Antigen specificity is unknown.

Findings and limits, study-wide: Highly abundant clonotypes carried over from the bulk population could end up in FACS-sorted repertoires as contaminants.

The receptor comes from a man younger than 35 who received the YFV17D yellow fever vaccine. The chain employs TRBV12-3 or TRBV12-4 and TRBJ1-2, with D perhaps TRBD1 (6 bases). The sequences come from CD8+ T cells sorted from PBMCs, collected 15 days after the yellow fever booster vaccination. CDR3 coding DNA: TGTGCCAGCAGTCGCCGGGACAATTGGGTATATGGCTACACCTTC. This gives the protein CASSRRDNWVYGYTF.